The rows below give T cell receptor beta chains drawn from one sample of a study of shared clonotypes between healthy human individuals. The table came from immunoSEQ multiplex PCR; TCRdb's copy has only in-frame clones and leaves some out. The table has about 2.4 million clones, about 92% seen once. Material for sequencing was naive CD4+ T cells sorted from blood. These receptors all stem from a man aged 18 to 29 in good health. Both conserved end residues are part of each CDR3. A D gene is named only where the DNA matches it firmly. The size entry is marked missing in some rows and otherwise reads once, few, many or a size class.

j_call v_call clone_size d_call cdr3_nt cdr3_aa
TRBJ1-2 TRBV28 NA TRBD1 TGTGCCAGCAGTTTATTAGACAGGGAGGGCTATGGCTACACCTTC CASSLLDREGYGYTF
TRBJ2-3 TRBV5-3 NA NA TGTGCCAGATCCCGGAGGGATACGCAGTATTTT CARSRRDTQYF
TRBJ2-7 TRBV6-1 NA TRBD1 TGTGCCAGCACCGAACGACGACAGGGGGCTTACGAGCAGTACTTC CASTERRQGAYEQYF
TRBJ1-5 TRBV28 NA TRBD1 TGTGCCAGCAGTTCACCCACAGGGGGGAATCAGCCCCAGCATTTT CASSSPTGGNQPQHF
TRBJ1-6 TRBV7-8 once TRBD1 TGTGCCAGCAGTCAATTACAGGGGAGCTCCCATTCACCCCTCCACTTT CASSQLQGSSHSPLHF
TRBJ2-2 TRBV11-2 NA NA TGTGCCAGCAACCCGTGGGGGACCGGGGAGCTGTTTTTT CASNPWGTGELFF
TRBJ2-7 TRBV5-5 NA TRBD2 TGTGCCAGCAGCTTGTCAACTAGCGGACTCTACGAGCAGTACTTC CASSLSTSGLYEQYF
TRBJ1-5 TRBV7-6 NA NA TGTGCCAGCAGGGGCGCGGGTAATCAGCCCCAGCATTTT CASRGAGNQPQHF
TRBJ2-7 TRBV7-9 NA TRBD1 TGTGCCAGCAGCCCCCTCCCCGGGACAGAAGATTACGAGCAGTACTTC CASSPLPGTEDYEQYF
TRBJ1-6 TRBV28 NA NA TGTGCCAGCAGTTTAGGGATCGGAGTCTGGGGGCCGAAGGGGAATAATTCACCCCTCCACTTT CASSLGIGVWGPKGNNSPLHF
TRBJ2-1 TRBV5-4 once NA TGTGCCAGCAGCTTGGACAGCGGTCCCTATGAGCAGTTCTTC CASSLDSGPYEQFF
TRBJ2-5 TRBV28 NA NA TGTGCCAGCACTGACCGGGAGAGCTCGGAGACCCAGTACTTC CASTDRESSETQYF
TRBJ2-3 TRBV9 NA NA TGTGCCAGCAGCGAGACCACAGATACGCAGTATTTT CASSETTDTQYF
TRBJ2-2 TRBV6-4 NA NA TGTGCCAGCAGCCCGACTATCACCGGGGAGCTGTTTTTT CASSPTITGELFF
TRBJ2-3 TRBV11-3 NA TRBD1 TGTGCCAGCAGCCCTGGACAGGGAGGCACAGATACGCAGTATTTT CASSPGQGGTDTQYF
TRBJ1-4 TRBV6-6 NA NA TGTGCCAGCAGTCCCATCGGGGGTCGGGAAAAACTGTTTTTT CASSPIGGREKLFF
TRBJ2-7 TRBV7-2 NA NA TGTGCCAGCACCCTAGGGGCAGCCAACTCCTACGAGCAGTACTTC CASTLGAANSYEQYF
TRBJ2-3 TRBV11-2 NA NA TGTGCCAGCAGCTCGACAGGGAGGGACACAGATACGCAGTATTTT CASSSTGRDTDTQYF
TRBJ2-1 TRBV5-1 NA NA TGCGCCAGCAGCCTGCGACTAACGCGGGAAAACTACAATGAGCAGTTCTTC CASSLRLTRENYNEQFF
TRBJ2-5 TRBV11-3 NA TRBD1 TGTGCCAGCAGCAGGGGGACAGGGGGCTTCGAGACCCAGTACTTC CASSRGTGGFETQYF
TRBJ1-1 TRBV18 NA NA TGTGCCAGCTCACCCGGGACCGCCGGGAACACTGAAGCTTTCTTT CASSPGTAGNTEAFF
TRBJ1-6 TRBV7-3 NA NA TGTGCCAGCAGCGTCGGGAGCTATAATTCACCCCTCCACTTT CASSVGSYNSPLHF
TRBJ1-1 TRBV10-3 NA NA TGTGCCATCAGTGAGTCGGCTGAAGCTTTCTTT CAISESAEAFF
TRBJ2-3 TRBV12-5 NA NA TGTGCTAGTGTGAGGGAACCCACAGATACGCAGTATTTT CASVREPTDTQYF
TRBJ2-5 TRBV4-1 NA TRBD1 TGCGCCAGCAGCCAAGACAGGGGGCGCGAGACCCAGTACTTC CASSQDRGRETQYF
TRBJ1-5 TRBV28 NA NA TGTGCCAGCAGTTCCGGATTGGGCAATCAGCCCCAGCATTTT CASSSGLGNQPQHF
TRBJ2-5 TRBV11-2 NA TRBD2 TGTGCCAGCAGCTCCTCCGTGGCGGGAGGGCAAGAGACCCAGTACTTC CASSSSVAGGQETQYF
TRBJ2-5 TRBV12-5 NA TRBD1 TGTGCTAGTGGAAAGGACAGGGCGGAGACCCAGTACTTC CASGKDRAETQYF
TRBJ2-3 TRBV10-1 NA TRBD2 TGCGCCAGCAGGGACCTACACCGGGTAGCGGGACCCACAGATACGCAGTATTTT CASRDLHRVAGPTDTQYF
TRBJ2-7 TRBV5-1 NA NA TGCGCCAGCAGCTTCAAACTGGGTAAGGACGAGCAGTACTTC CASSFKLGKDEQYF
TRBJ2-2 TRBV18 NA NA TGTGCCAGCTCAACTACAGGGAACGGGGAGCTGTTTTTT CASSTTGNGELFF
TRBJ2-7 TRBV6-5 NA NA TGTGCCAGCAGTTACTCGACTAGTGGCTTCTACGAGCAGTACTTC CASSYSTSGFYEQYF
TRBJ1-1 TRBV2 NA NA TGTGCCAGCAGTCTGTCGATGAACACTGAAGCTTTCTTT CASSLSMNTEAFF
TRBJ1-5 TRBV6-4 once NA TGTGCCAGCAGTGACTCGAGTCCCCCCCGGGCTTATAGCAATCAGCCCCAGCATTTT CASSDSSPPRAYSNQPQHF
TRBJ2-7 TRBV5-6 NA NA TGTGCCAGCAGCTTGGGGGGAACCTACGAGCAGTACTTC CASSLGGTYEQYF
TRBJ2-3 TRBV9 NA NA TGTGCCAGCAGCGTAGAGGGGCTAGCCCTGAATACGCAGTATTTT CASSVEGLALNTQYF
TRBJ2-7 TRBV30 NA NA TGTGCCTGGAGTGTAACCCCCTCCTACGAGCAGTACTTC CAWSVTPSYEQYF
TRBJ2-1 TRBV10-1 NA NA TGCGCCAGCAGTGGCCATGGCCGGGGCCTCTCCTACAATGAGCAGTTCTTC CASSGHGRGLSYNEQFF
TRBJ2-2 TRBV19 once NA TGTGCCAGTAGTTCTCCAGGCCACACCGGGGAGCTGTTTTTT CASSSPGHTGELFF
TRBJ2-1 TRBV5-1 NA TRBD2 TGCGCCAGCAGCCCCCCGGTTCTAGCGGGGGTTTTCAATGAGCAGTTCTTC CASSPPVLAGVFNEQFF